This is a list of T cell receptor beta chains from one sample in a study of T cells after yellow fever vaccination. TCRdb ran MiXCR on the 5' RACE reads and lists one entry per CDR3 protein. There are 300,000 to 400,000 distinct CDR3 sequences in the sample; around 8.1% occur only once, and about 16% lies in the top ten. The sample consisted of PBMCs, taken roughly 45 days after the first yellow fever vaccination. The source of these receptors is a man aged 18 to 29 who received the YFV17D yellow fever vaccine. CDR3s include the opening cysteine and the closing phenylalanine or tryptophan. A D gene is named only where the DNA matches it firmly. Clone size is stated in some rows and not others, as once, few, many or a class when expanded.

d_gene: .; j_gene: TRBJ2-1; abundance: .; v_gene: TRBV5-1; CDR3nt: TGCGCCAGCAGCTTGTCTCTGACAGGCCTAAGTCATGAGCAGTTCTTC; CDR3aa: CASSLSLTGLSHEQFF
d_gene: TRBD2; j_gene: TRBJ2-3; abundance: few; v_gene: TRBV18; CDR3nt: TGTGCCAGCTCACCACTAGCGGGGGATAGAGATACGCAGTATTTT; CDR3aa: CASSPLAGDRDTQYF
d_gene: .; j_gene: TRBJ2-7; abundance: few; v_gene: TRBV5-1; CDR3nt: TGCGCCAGCAGCTTAAGACAGGAGAGCGAGCAGTACTTC; CDR3aa: CASSLRQESEQYF
d_gene: TRBD2; j_gene: TRBJ2-5; abundance: many; v_gene: TRBV5-1; CDR3nt: TGCGCCAGCAGCCCGGGACTAGCGGGGGAAGAGACCCAGTACTTC; CDR3aa: CASSPGLAGEETQYF
d_gene: .; j_gene: TRBJ1-2; abundance: .; v_gene: TRBV27; CDR3nt: TGTGCCAGCAGTTTATCGGGCGGCTACTATGGCTACACCTTC; CDR3aa: CASSLSGGYYGYTF
d_gene: TRBD2; j_gene: TRBJ2-1; abundance: few; v_gene: TRBV19; CDR3nt: TGTGCCAGTAGTGTCGCCGGGACTAGCGGGGAGCAGTTCTTC; CDR3aa: CASSVAGTSGEQFF
d_gene: TRBD2; j_gene: TRBJ2-1; abundance: many; v_gene: TRBV6-1; CDR3nt: TGTGCCAGCAGTCTTCTAGCGGGGGCCTCCGATGAGCAGTTCTTC; CDR3aa: CASSLLAGASDEQFF
d_gene: TRBD2; j_gene: TRBJ2-5; abundance: few; v_gene: TRBV20-1; CDR3nt: TGCAGTGCTAGAGATATTGGACTAGCGAAAGGGGAGACCCAGTACTTC; CDR3aa: CSARDIGLAKGETQYF
d_gene: .; j_gene: TRBJ1-6; abundance: many; v_gene: TRBV7-9; CDR3nt: TGTGCCAGCAGCTTAGAGGGGGGGCGGTCACCCCTCCACTTT; CDR3aa: CASSLEGGRSPLHF
d_gene: .; j_gene: TRBJ2-1; abundance: few; v_gene: TRBV5-1; CDR3nt: TGCGCCAGCAGCTTGGGGGGACCGAGCGGGCGTGAGCAGTTCTTC; CDR3aa: CASSLGGPSGREQFF
d_gene: .; j_gene: TRBJ1-6; abundance: .; v_gene: TRBV20-1; CDR3nt: TGCAGTGCTCGGGTCTCGGGTAATTCACCCCTCCACTTT; CDR3aa: CSARVSGNSPLHF
d_gene: TRBD1; j_gene: TRBJ2-5; abundance: once; v_gene: TRBV7-2; CDR3nt: TGTGCCAGCAGCTCACAGGACAGGGGGCGCGAGACCCAGTACTTC; CDR3aa: CASSSQDRGRETQYF
d_gene: TRBD1; j_gene: TRBJ1-5; abundance: few; v_gene: TRBV24-1; CDR3nt: TGTGCCACCAGTGATGCGAGACAGGGGGCCGCTCAGCCCCAGCATTTT; CDR3aa: CATSDARQGAAQPQHF
d_gene: .; j_gene: TRBJ2-3; abundance: .; v_gene: TRBV7-2; CDR3nt: TGTGCCAGCAGCTCAGGATGGGATACGCAGTATTTT; CDR3aa: CASSSGWDTQYF
d_gene: .; j_gene: TRBJ1-2; abundance: few; v_gene: TRBV13; CDR3nt: TGTGCCAGCAGCGGCGGCGCGAACTATGGCTACACCTTC; CDR3aa: CASSGGANYGYTF
d_gene: .; j_gene: TRBJ1-6; abundance: many; v_gene: TRBV7-7; CDR3nt: TGTGCCAGCAGCTCGGACAGTAATTCACCCCTCCACTTT; CDR3aa: CASSSDSNSPLHF
d_gene: TRBD2; j_gene: TRBJ2-2; abundance: .; v_gene: TRBV4-2; CDR3nt: TGTGCCAGCAGCCAAGGGGGGGGAGGTAACGGGGAGCTGTTTTTT; CDR3aa: CASSQGGGGNGELFF
d_gene: TRBD2; j_gene: TRBJ2-3; abundance: .; v_gene: TRBV7-9; CDR3nt: TGTGCCAGCAGCCCCTGGACTAGCGGACGTGGTGCAGATACGCAGTATTTT; CDR3aa: CASSPWTSGRGADTQYF
d_gene: .; j_gene: TRBJ2-6; abundance: .; v_gene: TRBV6-2/TRBV6-3; CDR3nt: TGTGCCAGCACCCGGGATGGTGCTGGGGCCAACGTCCTGACTTTC; CDR3aa: CASTRDGAGANVLTF
d_gene: .; j_gene: TRBJ1-4; abundance: .; v_gene: TRBV28; CDR3nt: TGTGCCAGCAGTACCTTTAAGGGGCCGAATGAAAAACTGTTTTTT; CDR3aa: CASSTFKGPNEKLFF
d_gene: TRBD1; j_gene: TRBJ2-3; abundance: .; v_gene: TRBV5-1; CDR3nt: TGCGCCAGCAGCTTGGTGCCAGGGGGCGCGACAGATACGCAGTATTTT; CDR3aa: CASSLVPGGATDTQYF
d_gene: TRBD2; j_gene: TRBJ2-3; abundance: once; v_gene: TRBV5-1; CDR3nt: TGCGCCAGCAGCGACGGACTAGCGGGGGGGACAGATACGCAGTATTTT; CDR3aa: CASSDGLAGGTDTQYF
d_gene: TRBD1; j_gene: TRBJ2-3; abundance: many; v_gene: TRBV7-9; CDR3nt: TGTGCCAGCAGCTTCACCGGGACAGTTGCAGATACGCAGTATTTT; CDR3aa: CASSFTGTVADTQYF
d_gene: .; j_gene: TRBJ1-4; abundance: many; v_gene: TRBV7-2; CDR3nt: TGTGCCAGCAGCTTGTTGGGTGGGGCAACTAATGAAAAACTGTTTTTT; CDR3aa: CASSLLGGATNEKLFF
d_gene: .; j_gene: TRBJ2-7; abundance: few; v_gene: TRBV12-3/TRBV12-4; CDR3nt: TGTGCCAGCAGTTTGGGGCGGGAGCAGTACTTC; CDR3aa: CASSLGREQYF
d_gene: .; j_gene: TRBJ2-3; abundance: few; v_gene: TRBV24-1; CDR3nt: TGTGCCACCAGTGATTTGTCCTCCGGGACCGATACAGATACGCAGTATTTT; CDR3aa: CATSDLSSGTDTDTQYF
d_gene: .; j_gene: TRBJ2-2; abundance: few; v_gene: TRBV11-3; CDR3nt: TGTGCCAGCAGCTTAGCCACACTAGCTGGGGAGCTGTTTTTT; CDR3aa: CASSLATLAGELFF
d_gene: TRBD2; j_gene: TRBJ2-7; abundance: .; v_gene: TRBV12-3/TRBV12-4; CDR3nt: TGTGCCAGCAGTTTCGAGCGGGGGACCTCCTACGAGCAGTACTTC; CDR3aa: CASSFERGTSYEQYF
d_gene: .; j_gene: TRBJ1-1; abundance: many; v_gene: TRBV5-4; CDR3nt: TGTGCCAGCAGGGCTGAGACCTCTGAAGCTTTCTTT; CDR3aa: CASRAETSEAFF
d_gene: TRBD1; j_gene: TRBJ1-5; abundance: few; v_gene: TRBV6-5; CDR3nt: TGTGCCAGCAGTTACCGAACAGGGGAAGTAGGTCAGCCCCAGCATTTT; CDR3aa: CASSYRTGEVGQPQHF
d_gene: TRBD1; j_gene: TRBJ2-7; abundance: .; v_gene: TRBV20-1; CDR3nt: TGCAGTGCTTATGGTACAGGGGTCGCTTACGAGCAGTACTTC; CDR3aa: CSAYGTGVAYEQYF
d_gene: .; j_gene: TRBJ1-2; abundance: .; v_gene: TRBV12-3/TRBV12-4; CDR3nt: TGTGCCAGCAGCCTACTAAGGGTCTATGGCTACACCTTC; CDR3aa: CASSLLRVYGYTF
d_gene: .; j_gene: TRBJ1-5; abundance: .; v_gene: TRBV19; CDR3nt: TGTGCCAGTAGTATCGCGACACTGAAGTATCAGCCCCAGCATTTT; CDR3aa: CASSIATLKYQPQHF
d_gene: TRBD2; j_gene: TRBJ2-3; abundance: many; v_gene: TRBV28; CDR3nt: TGTGCCAGCAGTTTAGGTCCGGGACTAGCGACAGATACGCAGTATTTT; CDR3aa: CASSLGPGLATDTQYF
d_gene: TRBD1; j_gene: TRBJ2-1; abundance: .; v_gene: TRBV20-1; CDR3nt: TGCAGTGCTAGATCGGGGACAGGGCCCTACAATGAGCAGTTCTTC; CDR3aa: CSARSGTGPYNEQFF
d_gene: .; j_gene: TRBJ1-2; abundance: .; v_gene: TRBV19; CDR3nt: TGTGCCAGTAGTATAGTACAGGCCTCCTATGGCTACACCTTC; CDR3aa: CASSIVQASYGYTF
d_gene: TRBD1; j_gene: TRBJ2-7; abundance: .; v_gene: TRBV29-1; CDR3nt: TGCAGCGTTGAAGTAACCGGGACAGAGACCTACGAGCAGTACTTC; CDR3aa: CSVEVTGTETYEQYF
d_gene: TRBD1; j_gene: TRBJ1-3; abundance: few; v_gene: TRBV5-5; CDR3nt: TGTGCCAGCAAGGACGGACAGGCCAACTCTGGAAACACCATATATTTT; CDR3aa: CASKDGQANSGNTIYF
d_gene: TRBD1; j_gene: TRBJ2-5; abundance: .; v_gene: TRBV6-5; CDR3nt: TGTGCCAGCAGTTACGGGACAGGGGGACCGGAGACCCAGTACTTC; CDR3aa: CASSYGTGGPETQYF
d_gene: TRBD1; j_gene: TRBJ1-6; abundance: .; v_gene: TRBV5-6; CDR3nt: TGTGCCAGCAGCTTGGGACAGGGTCTTTCACCCCTCCACTTT; CDR3aa: CASSLGQGLSPLHF
d_gene: TRBD2; j_gene: TRBJ2-3; abundance: .; v_gene: TRBV20-1; CDR3nt: TGCAGTGCTAGTCCGGGACTATTCTTGGATACGCAGTATTTT; CDR3aa: CSASPGLFLDTQYF
d_gene: .; j_gene: TRBJ1-1; abundance: .; v_gene: TRBV12-3/TRBV12-4; CDR3nt: TGTGCCAGCACTTATAACGGACGAAGGGACACTGAAGCTTTCTTT; CDR3aa: CASTYNGRRDTEAFF
d_gene: TRBD1; j_gene: TRBJ2-3; abundance: few; v_gene: TRBV4-3; CDR3nt: TGCGCCAGCAGCCGCCAGGGGGAGAGCACAGATACGCAGTATTTT; CDR3aa: CASSRQGESTDTQYF
d_gene: .; j_gene: TRBJ2-4; abundance: few; v_gene: TRBV19; CDR3nt: TGTGCCAGTAAAGTTTCGGGGAAAAACATTCAGTACTTC; CDR3aa: CASKVSGKNIQYF
d_gene: TRBD2; j_gene: TRBJ2-1; abundance: many; v_gene: TRBV28; CDR3nt: TGTGCCAGCGGACTAGTCTCCTACAATGAGCAGTTCTTC; CDR3aa: CASGLVSYNEQFF
d_gene: .; j_gene: TRBJ1-2; abundance: few; v_gene: TRBV7-2; CDR3nt: TGTGCCAGCAGCTTAGCGGGAACAGCTAACTATGGCTACACCTTC; CDR3aa: CASSLAGTANYGYTF
d_gene: .; j_gene: TRBJ2-1; abundance: many; v_gene: TRBV3-1; CDR3nt: TGTGCCAGCAGCCACCACGGGGCCAAACAGTACAATGAGCAGTTCTTC; CDR3aa: CASSHHGAKQYNEQFF
d_gene: .; j_gene: TRBJ2-2; abundance: few; v_gene: TRBV9; CDR3nt: TGTGCCAGCAGCCACACGGGGGGCATCTCCACCGGGGAGCTGTTTTTT; CDR3aa: CASSHTGGISTGELFF
d_gene: .; j_gene: TRBJ2-1; abundance: many; v_gene: TRBV12-3/TRBV12-4; CDR3nt: TGTGCCAGCAGTTTGGGTGAGCAGTTCTTC; CDR3aa: CASSLGEQFF
d_gene: .; j_gene: TRBJ2-1; abundance: few; v_gene: TRBV5-5; CDR3nt: TGTGCCAGCACCGGGACTGGAAATGAGCAGTTCTTC; CDR3aa: CASTGTGNEQFF
d_gene: .; j_gene: TRBJ1-1; abundance: .; v_gene: TRBV4-2; CDR3nt: TGTGCCAGCAGCCAAGGTGAGCAGGGGGAAGCTTTCTTT; CDR3aa: CASSQGEQGEAFF
d_gene: .; j_gene: TRBJ1-1; abundance: .; v_gene: TRBV18; CDR3nt: TGTGCCACCCGAGCGGGTAGGGACACTGAAGCTTTCTTT; CDR3aa: CATRAGRDTEAFF
d_gene: TRBD2; j_gene: TRBJ2-2; abundance: .; v_gene: TRBV6-2/TRBV6-3; CDR3nt: TGTGCCAGCAGTTATCCGCGGGGGAGGGCCGGGGAGCTGTTTTTT; CDR3aa: CASSYPRGRAGELFF
d_gene: .; j_gene: TRBJ1-1; abundance: .; v_gene: TRBV19; CDR3nt: TGTGCCAGTGCCCTATCCGAGGGGGCTGAAGCTTTCTTT; CDR3aa: CASALSEGAEAFF